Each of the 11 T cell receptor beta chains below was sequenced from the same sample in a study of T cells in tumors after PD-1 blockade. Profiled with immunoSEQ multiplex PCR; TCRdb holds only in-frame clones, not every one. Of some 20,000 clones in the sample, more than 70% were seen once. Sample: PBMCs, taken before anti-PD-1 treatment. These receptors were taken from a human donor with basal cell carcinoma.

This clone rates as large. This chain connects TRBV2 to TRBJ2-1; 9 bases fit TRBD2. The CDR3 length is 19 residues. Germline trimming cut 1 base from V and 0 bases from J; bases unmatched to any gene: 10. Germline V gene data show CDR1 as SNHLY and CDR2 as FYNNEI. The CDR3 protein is CASSEGGAREGSSYNEQFF. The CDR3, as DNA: TGTGCCAGCAGTGAAGGGGGGGCGCGGGAGGGGAGCTCCTACAATGAGCAGTTCTTC.

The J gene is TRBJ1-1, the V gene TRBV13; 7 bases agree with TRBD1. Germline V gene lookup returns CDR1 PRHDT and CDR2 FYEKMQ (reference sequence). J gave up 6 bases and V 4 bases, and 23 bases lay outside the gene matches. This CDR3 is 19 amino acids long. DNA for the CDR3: TGTGCCAGCAGCTCACGGACAGGAAGAGGCCCGGACGTGTTACCTGAAGCTTTCTTT. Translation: CASSSRTGRGPDVLPEAFF.

The CDR3 reads CASSFATSGSGADTQYF. The CDR3 nucleotides are TGCGCCAGCAGCTTTGCGACTAGCGGGAGTGGGGCAGATACGCAGTATTTT. The chain combines TRBV5-1 with TRBJ2-3, with 12 bases lining up with TRBD2. The V segment lost 2 bases and the J segment 4 bases; nucleotides outside the gene matches: 8. CDR3 length equals 17 residues. The germline V gene has CDR1 SGHRS and CDR2 YFSETQ.

This CDR3 is CASSNFFLSYHTTGSGANVLTF. Written as DNA, the CDR3 is TGTGCCAGCAGCAATTTTTTCCTGAGTTACCACACAACAGGGTCTGGGGCCAACGTCCTGACTTTC. The V and J genes are TRBV21-1 and TRBJ2-6; the table calls TRBD1, which could not be checked here. TRBV21-1 is flagged as a pseudogene. CDR3 size: 22 residues.

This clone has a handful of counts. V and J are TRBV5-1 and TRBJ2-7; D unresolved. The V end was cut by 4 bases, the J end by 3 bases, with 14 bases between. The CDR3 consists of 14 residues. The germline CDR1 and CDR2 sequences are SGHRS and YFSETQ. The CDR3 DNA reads TGCGCCAGCAGCACCTGGGGTGAGCTCTACGAGCAGTACTTC. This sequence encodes CASSTWGELYEQYF. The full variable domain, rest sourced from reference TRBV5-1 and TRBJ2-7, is KAGVTQTPRYLIKTRGQQVTLSCSPISGHRSVSWYQQTPGQGLQFLFEYFSETQRNKGNFPGRFSGRQFSNSRSEMNVSTLELGDSALYLCASSTWGELYEQYFGPGTRLTVT.

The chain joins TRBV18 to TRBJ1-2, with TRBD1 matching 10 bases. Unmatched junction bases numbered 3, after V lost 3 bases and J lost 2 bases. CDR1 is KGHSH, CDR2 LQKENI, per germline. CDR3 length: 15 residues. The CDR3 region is CASSPSGQGNYGYTF. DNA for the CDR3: TGTGCCAGCTCACCCTCGGGACAGGGGAACTATGGCTACACCTTC.

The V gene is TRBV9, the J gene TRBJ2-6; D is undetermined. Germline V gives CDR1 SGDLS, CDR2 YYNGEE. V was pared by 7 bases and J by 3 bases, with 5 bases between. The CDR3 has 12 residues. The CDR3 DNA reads TGTGCCAGCGGTATTGGGGCCAACGTCCTGACTTTC. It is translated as CASGIGANVLTF.

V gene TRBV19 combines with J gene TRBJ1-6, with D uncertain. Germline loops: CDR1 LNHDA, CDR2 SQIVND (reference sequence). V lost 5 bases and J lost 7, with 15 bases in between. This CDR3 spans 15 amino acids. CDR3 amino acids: CASSEDLGENSPLHF. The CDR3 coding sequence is TGTGCCAGTAGTGAGGACCTTGGGGAAAATTCACCCCTCCACTTT. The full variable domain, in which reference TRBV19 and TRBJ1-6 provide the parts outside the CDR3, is DGGITQSPKYLFRKEGQNVTLSCEQNLNHDAMYWYRQDPGQGLRLIYYSQIVNDFQKGDIAEGYSVSREKKESFPLTVTSAQKNPTAFYLCASSEDLGENSPLHFGNGTRLTVT.

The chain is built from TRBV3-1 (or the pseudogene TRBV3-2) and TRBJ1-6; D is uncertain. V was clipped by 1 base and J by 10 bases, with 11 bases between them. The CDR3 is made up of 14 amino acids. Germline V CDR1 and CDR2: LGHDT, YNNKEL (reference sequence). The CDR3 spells CASSQGGLKSPLHF. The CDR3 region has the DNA TGTGCCAGCAGCCAAGGCGGTTTAAAGTCACCCCTCCACTTT.

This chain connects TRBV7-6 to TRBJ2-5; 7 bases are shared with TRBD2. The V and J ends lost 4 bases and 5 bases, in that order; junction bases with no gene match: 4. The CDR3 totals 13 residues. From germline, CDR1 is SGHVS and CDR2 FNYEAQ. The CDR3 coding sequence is TGTGCCAGCAGCTCCGGACTAGGGGAGACCCAGTACTTC. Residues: CASSSGLGETQYF. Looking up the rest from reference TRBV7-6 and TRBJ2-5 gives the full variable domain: GAGVSQSPRYKVTKRGQDVALRCDPISGHVSLYWYRQALGQGPEFLTYFNYEAQQDKSGLPNDRFSAERPEGSISTLTIQRTEQRDSAMYRCASSSGLGETQYFGPGTRLLVL.

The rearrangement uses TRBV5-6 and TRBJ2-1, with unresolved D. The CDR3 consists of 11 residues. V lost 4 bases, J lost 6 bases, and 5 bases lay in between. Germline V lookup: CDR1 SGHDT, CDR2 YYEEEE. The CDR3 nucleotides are TGTGCCAGCAGCGGGATCAATGAGCAGTTCTTC. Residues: CASSGINEQFF.